Presented here are 11 T cell receptor beta chains from one specimen sequenced in a study of shared T cell receptors in the human thymus. Clones were sequenced by immunoSEQ multiplex PCR, and TCRdb holds only the in-frame ones, with some missing. Here the sample spans roughly 660,000 clones, more than 75% being singletons. This sample was also put to use in a study of human thymus T cells.

The sequenced sample consisted of thymocytes. The receptors originated from a boy in the first two years of life with a congenital heart defect.

This rearrangement joins TRBV7-9 to TRBJ2-7; D may be TRBD2 (7 bases). Trimming stripped 4 bases from V and 1 base from J, with 20 bases between. The germline V gene encodes CDR1 SEHNR and CDR2 FQNEAQ (reference sequence). This CDR3 is 17 amino acids long. The CDR3 sequence is CASSYPAGEGGSYEQYF. The DNA of the CDR3 is TGTGCCAGCAGCTACCCCGCAGGGGAGGGAGGGTCCTACGAGCAGTACTTC.

V gene TRBV27 combines with J gene TRBJ2-5, with a weak D call TRBD2 (6 bases). The CDR3 loop spans 15 amino acids. The V gene's germline CDR1 is MNHEY and CDR2 SMNVEV (reference sequence). Deletions cut 1 base from V and 5 bases from J, with 14 bases between. As DNA, the CDR3 is TGTGCCAGCAGTTTATTCGGGAGTGGAGGGGAGACCCAGTACTTC. It translates to CASSLFGSGGETQYF.

V is TRBV6-5 and J is TRBJ2-3; TRBD1 aligns across 8 bases. The junction had 2 bases not matched to a gene; V was cut back by 7 bases and J by 5 bases. Germline CDR1 reads MNHEY; CDR2 reads SVGAGI. The CDR3 extends over 12 amino acids. Here the CDR3 reads CASTDRGDTQYF. The DNA for the CDR3 is TGTGCCAGCACCGACAGGGGAGATACGCAGTATTTT.

This clone was counted a single time. The genes are TRBV10-3 and TRBJ2-3, with TRBD2 matching over 7 bases. The germline gives CDR1 ENHRY, CDR2 SYGVKD. V shed 3 bases, J shed 7 bases, and the junction held 7 bases outside the gene matches. The length of the CDR3 is 14 residues. CDR3 residues: CAISDPYSGYTQYF. The CDR3 DNA sequence: TGTGCCATCAGTGATCCCTATAGCGGGTATACGCAGTATTTT.

The chain uses TRBV7-8 and TRBJ1-2; no clear D gene. Trimming cost V 5 bases and J 6 bases, with 16 bases left between them. Germline CDR1 and CDR2: SGHVS and FQNEAQ. The CDR3 is made up of 14 amino acids. CDR3 DNA: TGTGCCAGCAGCCCGAAAATCGGTAGAGATGGCTACACCTTC. Protein product: CASSPKIGRDGYTF.

The chain is built from TRBV25-1 and TRBJ2-5; 10 nucleotides line up with TRBD2. The germline CDR1 and CDR2 sequences are MGHDK and SYGVNS. This CDR3 comprises 17 residues. J gave up 5 bases and V 3 bases, and 12 bases lay outside the gene matches. The CDR3: CASSEELAGVAGETQYF. CDR3 in DNA: TGTGCCAGCAGTGAGGAGCTAGCGGGAGTCGCGGGGGAGACCCAGTACTTC.

In DNA, the CDR3 is TGTGCCAGCAGCCTCAGGATGAACACTGAAGCTTTCTTT. As protein: CASSLRMNTEAFF. The chain recombines TRBV5-8 with TRBJ1-1, with D uncertain. Germline CDR1 and CDR2: SGHTS and YDEGEE. This CDR3 has 13 amino acids. Deletions cut 4 bases from V and 0 bases from J, with 7 bases between.

This rearrangement joins TRBV4-3 to TRBJ2-7; 8 bases agree with TRBD2. This CDR3 contains 16 residues. V gave up 0 bases and J gave up 3 bases; unmatched junction bases: 7. CDR1 and CDR2 from the germline V gene are LGHNA and YSLEER. The DNA of the CDR3 is TGCGCCAGCAGCCAAGATAAGGTAGCGGGGCGCTACGAGCAGTACTTC. This sequence encodes CASSQDKVAGRYEQYF.

This chain connects TRBV5-4 to TRBJ2-1, with D possibly matching TRBD2 (7 bases). This CDR3 spans 20 amino acids. With 0 bases removed from V and 2 bases from J, the gap between germline ends came to 24 bases. Germline assignment: CDR1 SGHNT and CDR2 YYREEE (reference sequence). As DNA, the CDR3 is TGTGCCAGCAGCTTGGCCCCGGGGGCGCATCGGGAGGCTACCTACAATGAGCAGTTCTTC. This sequence encodes CASSLAPGAHREATYNEQFF.

CDR3: CAISESPGSTDTQYF. CDR3 in DNA: TGTGCCATCAGTGAGTCCCCCGGGAGCACAGATACGCAGTATTTT. The chain uses TRBV10-3 and TRBJ2-3, with D uncertain. Per germline, CDR1 ENHRY and CDR2 SYGVKD. V gave up 0 bases and J gave up 0 bases, with 7 bases separating them. CDR3 length: 15 amino acids.

The CDR3 region has the DNA TGCGCCAGCAGCCCCTCCGGGAGAGAAGGGATGAACACTGAAGCTTTCTTT. This sequence encodes CASSPSGREGMNTEAFF. V and J are TRBV4-1 and TRBJ1-1, with D unresolved. This CDR3 spans 17 amino acids. Germline V gene lookup returns CDR1 MGHRA and CDR2 YSYEKL. Trimming shortened V by 4 bases and J by 0 bases, and 18 bases separated the two germline ends.